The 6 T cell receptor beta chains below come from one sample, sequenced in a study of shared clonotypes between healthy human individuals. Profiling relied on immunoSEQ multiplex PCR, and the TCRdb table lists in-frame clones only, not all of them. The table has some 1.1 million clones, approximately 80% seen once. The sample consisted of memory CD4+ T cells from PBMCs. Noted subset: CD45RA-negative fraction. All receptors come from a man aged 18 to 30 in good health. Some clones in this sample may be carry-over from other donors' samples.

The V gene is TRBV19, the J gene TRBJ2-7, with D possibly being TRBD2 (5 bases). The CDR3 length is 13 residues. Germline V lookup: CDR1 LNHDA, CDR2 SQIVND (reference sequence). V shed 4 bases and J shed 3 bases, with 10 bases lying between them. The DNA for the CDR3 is TGTGCCAGTAGTAACCCGGCGGGCTACGAGCAGTACTTC. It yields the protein CASSNPAGYEQYF.

CDR3 DNA sequence: TGTGCCAGCAGCCAGGGATACGAGCAGTTCTTC. Protein: CASSQGYEQFF. The V and J genes are TRBV6-4 and TRBJ2-1, with D possibly matching TRBD1 (5 bases). V was clipped by 6 bases and J by 10 bases, with 10 bases between them. CDR3 length equals 11 residues. CDR1 MRHNA and CDR2 SNTAGT come from the germline V gene.

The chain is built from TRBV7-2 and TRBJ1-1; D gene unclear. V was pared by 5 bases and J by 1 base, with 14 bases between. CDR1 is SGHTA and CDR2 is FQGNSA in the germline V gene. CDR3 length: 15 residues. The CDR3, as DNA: TGTGCCAGCAGCCCTCACACCTCAGGGAACACTGAAGCTTTCTTT. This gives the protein CASSPHTSGNTEAFF.

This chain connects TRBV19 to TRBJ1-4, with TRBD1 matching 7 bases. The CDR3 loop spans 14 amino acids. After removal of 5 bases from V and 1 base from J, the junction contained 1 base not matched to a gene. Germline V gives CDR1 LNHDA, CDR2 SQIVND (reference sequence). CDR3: CASSWDRTNEKLFF. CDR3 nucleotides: TGTGCCAGTAGTTGGGACAGAACTAATGAAAAACTGTTTTTT.

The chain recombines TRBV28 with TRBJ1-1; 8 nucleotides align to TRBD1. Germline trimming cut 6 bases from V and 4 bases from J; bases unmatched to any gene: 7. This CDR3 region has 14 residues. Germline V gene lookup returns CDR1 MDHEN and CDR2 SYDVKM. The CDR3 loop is CASSLGTGLTEAFF. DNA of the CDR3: TGTGCCAGCAGCCTGGGGACAGGTCTCACTGAAGCTTTCTTT. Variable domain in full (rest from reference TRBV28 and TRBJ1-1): DVKVTQSSRYLVKRTGEKVFLECVQDMDHENMFWYRQDPGLGLRLIYFSYDVKMKEKGDIPEGYSVSREKKERFSLILESASTNQTSMYLCASSLGTGLTEAFFGQGTRLTVV.

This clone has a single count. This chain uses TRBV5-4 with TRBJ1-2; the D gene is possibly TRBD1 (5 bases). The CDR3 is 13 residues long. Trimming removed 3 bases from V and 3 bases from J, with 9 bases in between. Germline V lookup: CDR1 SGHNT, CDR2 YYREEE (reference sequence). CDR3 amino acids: CASSWGGDYGYTF. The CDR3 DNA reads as TGTGCCAGCAGCTGGGGCGGGGACTATGGCTACACCTTC.